This T cell receptor beta chain appears in the sequencing data of a study of cytomegalovirus exposure and HLA in healthy donors. Note on this clone: No antigen is known for it.

Between the trimmed V and J ends, which lost 11 bases and 2 bases, there was a span of 18 bases. The CDR3 runs to 14 residues. Germline loops: CDR1 MNHNS, CDR2 SASEGT. Regarding the study as a whole: Analyses of presence and absence presupposed an approximately uniform sequencing depth across donors. Sequence variants that were highly shared formed a cluster that was likely a sequencing artifact. Common viral pathogens seemed, in a later analysis, to connect with several of the most significant clusters.

A multiplex PCR was run with 60 Vbeta primers and 13 Jbeta primers. Sequenced by immunoSEQ multiplex PCR; TCRdb stores in-frame clones only, minus some. The sample yields around 170,000 clones, around 85% seen once. Sequencing was done on a sample of PBMCs. The V gene is TRBV6-1, the J gene TRBJ1-2; D is unclear. The sequence came from a man in his fifties in good health and CMV-seronegative. CDR3 sequence: CAAGTPSENYGYTF. The CDR3 nucleotides read TGTGCCGCTGGTACCCCTAGTGAAAACTATGGCTACACCTTC.